These T cell receptor beta chains were read from a single sample in a study of T cells in Graves' hyperthyroidism and ophthalmopathy. Via MiXCR, TCRdb re-called the multiplex PCR reads, giving one row per CDR3 protein. The data contain around 350,000 distinct CDR3 sequences, under 20% of them singletons. The sequenced material came from blood. The receptors come from a young woman with Graves' hyperthyroidism. Each CDR3 is given with its conserved first and last residue. A D gene is named only where the DNA matches it firmly. Size is omitted from some rows. Given values are once, few, many or a class for expanded clones.

d_call: -
cdr3_length: 15
clone_size: many
v_call: TRBV28
j_call: TRBJ1-3
cdr3_nt: TGTGCCAGCAGTTTATCAGGGGCATCGGGAAACACCATATATTTT
cdr3_aa: CASSLSGASGNTIYF

d_call: TRBD1
cdr3_length: 12
clone_size: many
v_call: TRBV12-3/TRBV12-4
j_call: TRBJ1-1
cdr3_nt: TGTGCCAGCATAAAGGGACAGCTTGAAGCTTTCTTT
cdr3_aa: CASIKGQLEAFF

d_call: -
cdr3_length: 14
clone_size: many
v_call: TRBV20-1
j_call: TRBJ2-5
cdr3_nt: TGCAGTGCGATCCCGACTGAGCACCTAGAGACCCAGTACTTC
cdr3_aa: CSAIPTEHLETQYF

d_call: -
cdr3_length: 11
clone_size: many
v_call: TRBV12-3/TRBV12-4
j_call: TRBJ2-7
cdr3_nt: TGTGCCAGCAGTGCCACCTACGAGCAGTACTTC
cdr3_aa: CASSATYEQYF

d_call: -
cdr3_length: 13
clone_size: once
v_call: TRBV27
j_call: TRBJ1-1
cdr3_nt: TGTGCCAGCAGCCAGATAACACGGGCTGAAGCTTTCTTT
cdr3_aa: CASSQITRAEAFF

d_call: TRBD1
cdr3_length: 15
clone_size: -
v_call: TRBV12-3/TRBV12-4
j_call: TRBJ1-5
cdr3_nt: TGTGCCAGCAGCAACGGACAGGGAGACAATCAGCCCCAGCATTTT
cdr3_aa: CASSNGQGDNQPQHF

d_call: -
cdr3_length: 14
clone_size: many
v_call: TRBV12-3/TRBV12-4
j_call: TRBJ1-1
cdr3_nt: TGTGCCAGCAGTCGGGGGGGGGCTAACACTGAAGCTTTCTTT
cdr3_aa: CASSRGGANTEAFF

d_call: -
cdr3_length: 15
clone_size: few
v_call: TRBV12-3/TRBV12-4
j_call: TRBJ1-5
cdr3_nt: TGTGCCAGCAGCTCCCCGAGGGGAGGCCATCAGCCCCAGCATTTT
cdr3_aa: CASSSPRGGHQPQHF

d_call: -
cdr3_length: 15
clone_size: -
v_call: TRBV6-1
j_call: TRBJ1-2
cdr3_nt: TGTGCCAGCAGTGAATTGGACAGAAGCTACTATGGCTACACCTTC
cdr3_aa: CASSELDRSYYGYTF

d_call: -
cdr3_length: 11
clone_size: many
v_call: TRBV29-1
j_call: TRBJ2-5
cdr3_nt: TGCAGCGGAACCGGGGGTGAGGCCCAGTACTTC
cdr3_aa: CSGTGGEAQYF

d_call: -
cdr3_length: 13
clone_size: many
v_call: TRBV11-1
j_call: TRBJ2-7
cdr3_nt: TGTGCCAGCAGCTCAGACATAAACTACGAGCAGTACTTC
cdr3_aa: CASSSDINYEQYF

d_call: -
cdr3_length: 12
clone_size: -
v_call: TRBV27
j_call: TRBJ1-6
cdr3_nt: TGTGCCAGCAGTCGACCGAATTCACCCCTCCACTTT
cdr3_aa: CASSRPNSPLHF

d_call: -
cdr3_length: 18
clone_size: -
v_call: TRBV2
j_call: TRBJ2-4
cdr3_nt: TGTGCCAGCAGTCAAAGGGGGATCCTAGGGGGGAACAAAAACATTCAGTACTTC
cdr3_aa: CASSQRGILGGNKNIQYF

d_call: TRBD1
cdr3_length: 14
clone_size: many
v_call: TRBV20-1
j_call: TRBJ2-7
cdr3_nt: TGCAGTGCTAGGGGTCGGGACAGAGCCTACGAGCAGTACTTC
cdr3_aa: CSARGRDRAYEQYF

d_call: TRBD1
cdr3_length: 15
clone_size: many
v_call: TRBV6-5
j_call: TRBJ2-5
cdr3_nt: TGTGCCAGCAGTTACTCGGGACAGGGGCAAGAGACCCAGTACTTC
cdr3_aa: CASSYSGQGQETQYF

d_call: -
cdr3_length: 13
clone_size: many
v_call: TRBV30
j_call: TRBJ2-5
cdr3_nt: TGTGCCTGGAGTGTTGGTCTCCAAGAGACCCAGTACTTC
cdr3_aa: CAWSVGLQETQYF

d_call: TRBD2
cdr3_length: 16
clone_size: many
v_call: TRBV20-1
j_call: TRBJ2-5
cdr3_nt: TGCAGTGCGCCCCGGGTGACTAGCGGGGGATTCGGGACCCAGTACTTC
cdr3_aa: CSAPRVTSGGFGTQYF

d_call: -
cdr3_length: 15
clone_size: many
v_call: TRBV12-3/TRBV12-4
j_call: TRBJ1-3
cdr3_nt: TGTGCCAGCAGTTTGGGGGGGGCAGATGGAAACACCATATATTTT
cdr3_aa: CASSLGGADGNTIYF

d_call: TRBD2
cdr3_length: 15
clone_size: -
v_call: TRBV2
j_call: TRBJ2-5
cdr3_nt: TGTGCCAGCAGTGTTAGGCGGGGGTACCAAGAGACCAAGTACTTC
cdr3_aa: CASSVRRGYQETKYF

d_call: -
cdr3_length: 13
clone_size: few
v_call: TRBV11-3
j_call: TRBJ2-5
cdr3_nt: TGTGCCAGCAGCTTAGGGGGCATCGGGACCCAGTACTTC
cdr3_aa: CASSLGGIGTQYF

d_call: TRBD1
cdr3_length: 15
clone_size: many
v_call: TRBV4-1
j_call: TRBJ1-2
cdr3_nt: TGCGCCAGCAGCCACTGGACAGGGTGGGTGAGGGGCTACACCTTC
cdr3_aa: CASSHWTGWVRGYTF

d_call: -
cdr3_length: 15
clone_size: -
v_call: TRBV6-1
j_call: TRBJ2-7
cdr3_nt: TGTGCCAGCAGACGACGAGCGGAGCCCCCTCACGAGCAGTACTTC
cdr3_aa: CASRRRAEPPHEQYF

d_call: TRBD1
cdr3_length: 15
clone_size: many
v_call: TRBV6-5
j_call: TRBJ1-6
cdr3_nt: TGTGCCAGCAGCTCCGACAGGGTGGACAATTCACCCCTCCACTTT
cdr3_aa: CASSSDRVDNSPLHF

d_call: -
cdr3_length: 11
clone_size: many
v_call: TRBV20-1
j_call: TRBJ2-5
cdr3_nt: TGCAGTGCTGACTCTAAAGAGACCCAGTACTTC
cdr3_aa: CSADSKETQYF

d_call: -
cdr3_length: 16
clone_size: -
v_call: TRBV20-1
j_call: TRBJ1-5
cdr3_nt: TGCAGTGCTAGCCTCCCAGGGTACGGGGCGAATCAGCTCCAGCATTTT
cdr3_aa: CSASLPGYGANQLQHF

d_call: -
cdr3_length: 13
clone_size: -
v_call: TRBV6-2/TRBV6-3
j_call: TRBJ2-4
cdr3_nt: TGTGCCAGCGCTGATGAGCCCCTGAACATTCAGTACTTC
cdr3_aa: CASADEPLNIQYF

d_call: TRBD1
cdr3_length: 17
clone_size: many
v_call: TRBV6-4
j_call: TRBJ2-7
cdr3_nt: TGTGCCAGCAGTACCCGGACAGGTTCGAGACGTACCTACGAGCAGTACTTC
cdr3_aa: CASSTRTGSRRTYEQYF

d_call: -
cdr3_length: 13
clone_size: -
v_call: TRBV12-3/TRBV12-4
j_call: TRBJ1-1
cdr3_nt: TGTGCCAGCAGTCCCGGTGGGCCCGGGACCGCTTTCTTT
cdr3_aa: CASSPGGPGTAFF

d_call: TRBD1
cdr3_length: 22
clone_size: many
v_call: TRBV15
j_call: TRBJ1-5
cdr3_nt: TGTGCCACCAGCAGTATGGCCCACAAACCGGGACAGGGGGAAGGAAGCAATCAGCCCCAGCATTTT
cdr3_aa: CATSSMAHKPGQGEGSNQPQHF

d_call: -
cdr3_length: 12
clone_size: many
v_call: TRBV20-1
j_call: TRBJ1-5
cdr3_nt: TGCAGTGCTGGGGGGGTCAATCAGCCCCAGCATTTT
cdr3_aa: CSAGGVNQPQHF

d_call: -
cdr3_length: 14
clone_size: -
v_call: TRBV4-2
j_call: TRBJ1-5
cdr3_nt: TGTGCCAGCAGCCTACAGGACGGCAATCAGCCCCAGCATTTT
cdr3_aa: CASSLQDGNQPQHF

d_call: -
cdr3_length: 14
clone_size: many
v_call: TRBV29-1
j_call: TRBJ2-5
cdr3_nt: TGCAGCGTTGAAGACGGAGCAGTCGAGGAGACCCAGTACTTC
cdr3_aa: CSVEDGAVEETQYF